This T cell receptor beta chain was identified during a study of T-cell reconstitution after alpha-beta-depleted transplantation in children. Study-level results: About two months after transplant, alpha-beta T cells reportedly came from several hundred expanded graft clones.

The TCRbeta library incorporated unique molecular identifiers. In TCRdb, the PCR reads were re-called with MiXCR into one record per CDR3 protein. Of around 270,000 distinct CDR3 sequences listed, roughly a tenth are singletons. For this clonotype: The antigen is unknown.

CDR3 length: 19 amino acids. Germline CDR1 SGHRS, CDR2 YFSETQ. Trimming removed 4 bases from V and 0 bases from J, with 20 bases in between. V gene TRBV5-1 combines with J gene TRBJ2-6, with a tentative D call TRBD1 (6 bases). The source is a boy under two years old with acute myeloid leukemia, due to receive a stem cell transplant. The material sequenced was PBMCs, taken before TCRalphabeta/CD19-depleted stem cell transplant. The CDR3 DNA sequence: TGCGCCAGCAGCCCCTGGGACATCTCACTTAACTCTGGGGCCAACGTCCTGACTTTC. It is translated as CASSPWDISLNSGANVLTF.